This T cell receptor beta chain was recovered during a study of Graves' ophthalmopathy and Graves' hyperthyroidism. Moderately to severely active ophthalmopathy under 3 months, CAS at least 3, NOSPECS at least 4. None of the included patients had other autoimmune diseases, uncontrolled infections, pregnancy or lactation, as these led to exclusion. The authors diagnosed from clinical symptoms, serum thyroxine, TRAb, thyroid ultrasound and orbital computed tomography. RNA transcripts were the source from which TCR beta CDR3 regions were amplified. Investigators did first-round RT-PCR with HTBI primers, then second-round multiplex PCR. Each CDR3 protein is one row after TCRdb ran MiXCR on the multiplex PCR reads. This table has under 200,000 distinct CDR3 sequences, about 40% appearing once. CDR1 is SGHNT, CDR2 YYREEE, per germline (reference sequence). V was pared by 2 bases and J by 1 base, with 15 bases between. The CDR3 extends over 17 amino acids.

This clonotype showed up many times. The chain uses TRBV5-4 and TRBJ2-2; no reliable D call. The sequenced material came from peripheral blood. The sequence derives from a woman between 35 and 50 years old with Graves' ophthalmopathy. The CDR3 DNA is TGTGCCAGCAGCTTTGTTCCCACCTCGGAGAACACCGGGGAGCTGTTTTTT. Translated: CASSFVPTSENTGELFF.